This TCR beta chain was sequenced for a study of blood T cells in healthy people across ages. Notes on the study in general: As age increased, TCR beta diversity per million T cells fell in a roughly linear fashion.

The use of a sample-barcoded 5' primer and a J-beta primer mix characterized a second PCR of about 6 to 12 cycles. Sequencing of every sample gave 2.5 million or more CDR3-containing paired-end reads. Via MiXCR, TCRdb re-called the 5' RACE reads, giving one row per CDR3 protein. The sample lists about 780,000 distinct CDR3 sequences; around two thirds were seen once. This CDR3 has 15 residues. In germline, CDR1 is SGHAT, CDR2 FQNNGV. Trimming cost V 4 bases and J 7 bases, with 19 bases left between them. As to this clonotype: Its specificity is not known.

The chain couples TRBV11-2 to TRBJ2-5; tentatively, D is TRBD1 or TRBD2 (5 bases each). The sample taken for sequencing was blood. The clonotype was recovered from a man younger than 45 in good health. The CDR3 region has the DNA TGTGCCAGCAGCTCCTCCCCCGGGGATGGGGCGACCCAGTACTTC. It translates to CASSSSPGDGATQYF.